This paragraph reports one T cell receptor beta chain. Its target is not known. The data were obtained in a study of radiotherapy plus CTLA-4 blockade in lung cancer. For the study at large: Of the patients, more than 15% showed objective responses and about 30% attained disease control. Study-level points and caveats: Reportedly, early blood T cell clone dynamics best predicted response, with interferon-beta. Blood TCR clones of tumor origin expanded after radiotherapy plus ipilimumab.

Receiving focal radiation plus CTLA-4 blockade with ipilimumab were patients who had chemo-refractory metastatic non-small-cell lung cancer. Profiled with immunoSEQ multiplex PCR; TCRdb holds only in-frame clones, not every one. The sample lists some 64,000 clones, 70% to 80% occurring once. This CDR3 is 14 amino acids long. Germline V gives CDR1 SGHRS, CDR2 YFSETQ. Trimming took off 0 bases at V and 4 bases at J, with 11 bases between the two ends. The sample was peripheral blood, taken from a patient treated with radiotherapy plus ipilimumab. The genes are TRBV5-1 and TRBJ2-7; a possible D gene is TRBD1 (5 bases). The TCR was taken from a human donor with non-small cell lung cancer whose response to radiotherapy plus ipilimumab could not be evaluated. Some clones in this sample may be carry-over from other donors' samples. CDR3 nucleotides: TGCGCCAGCAGCTTGGCCGGCAGGGTGTACGAGCAGTACTTC. This gives the protein CASSLAGRVYEQYF. Drawing the rest from reference TRBV5-1 and TRBJ2-7, the complete variable domain is KAGVTQTPRYLIKTRGQQVTLSCSPISGHRSVSWYQQTPGQGLQFLFEYFSETQRNKGNFPGRFSGRQFSNSRSEMNVSTLELGDSALYLCASSLAGRVYEQYFGPGTRLTVT.